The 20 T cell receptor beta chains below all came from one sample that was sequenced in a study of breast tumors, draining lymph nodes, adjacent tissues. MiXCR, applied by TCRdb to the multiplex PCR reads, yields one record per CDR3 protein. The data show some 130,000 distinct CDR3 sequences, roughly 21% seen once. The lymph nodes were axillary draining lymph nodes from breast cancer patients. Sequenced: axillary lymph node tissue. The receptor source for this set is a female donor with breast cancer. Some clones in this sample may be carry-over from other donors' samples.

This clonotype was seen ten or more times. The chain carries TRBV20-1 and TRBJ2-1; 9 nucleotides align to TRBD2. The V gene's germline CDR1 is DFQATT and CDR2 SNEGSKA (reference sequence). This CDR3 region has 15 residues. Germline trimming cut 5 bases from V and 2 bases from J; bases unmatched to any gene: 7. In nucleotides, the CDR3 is TGCAGTGCTGAGACCGGGACTAGCCCCTACAATGAGCAGTTCTTC. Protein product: CSAETGTSPYNEQFF.

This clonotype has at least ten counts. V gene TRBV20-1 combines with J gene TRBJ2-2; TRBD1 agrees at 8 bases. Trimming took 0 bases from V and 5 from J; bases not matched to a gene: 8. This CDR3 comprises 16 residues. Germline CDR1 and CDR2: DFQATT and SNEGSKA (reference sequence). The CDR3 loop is CSARDLGQGRTGELFF. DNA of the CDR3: TGCAGTGCTAGAGATCTTGGACAGGGTCGAACCGGGGAGCTGTTTTTT.

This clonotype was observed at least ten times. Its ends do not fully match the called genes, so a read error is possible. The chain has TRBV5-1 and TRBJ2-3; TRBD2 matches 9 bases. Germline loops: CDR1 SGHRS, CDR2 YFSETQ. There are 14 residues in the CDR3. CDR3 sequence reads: CASSFTGTSKRAHF. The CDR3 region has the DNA TGCGCCAGCAGCTTTACCGGGACTAGCAAAAGGGCCCATTTT.

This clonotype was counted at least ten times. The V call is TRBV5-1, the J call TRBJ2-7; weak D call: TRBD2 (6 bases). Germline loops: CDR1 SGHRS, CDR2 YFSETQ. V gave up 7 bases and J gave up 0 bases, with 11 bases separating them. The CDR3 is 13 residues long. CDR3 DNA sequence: TGCGCCAGCGCAGACGGGAGCTCCTACGAGCAGTACTTC. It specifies CASADGSSYEQYF.

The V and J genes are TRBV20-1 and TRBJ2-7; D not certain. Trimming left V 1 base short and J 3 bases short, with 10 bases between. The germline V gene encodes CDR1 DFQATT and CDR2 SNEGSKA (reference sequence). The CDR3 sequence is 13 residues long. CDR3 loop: CSARAGRDYEQYF. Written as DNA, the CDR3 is TGCAGTGCTAGAGCCGGCAGAGACTACGAGCAGTACTTC.

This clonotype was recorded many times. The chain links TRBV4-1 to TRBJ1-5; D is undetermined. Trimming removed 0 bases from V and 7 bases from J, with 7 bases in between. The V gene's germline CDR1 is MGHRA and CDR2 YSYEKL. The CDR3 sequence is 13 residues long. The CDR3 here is CASSQDGIQPQHF. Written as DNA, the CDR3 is TGCGCCAGCAGCCAAGATGGGATACAGCCCCAGCATTTT.

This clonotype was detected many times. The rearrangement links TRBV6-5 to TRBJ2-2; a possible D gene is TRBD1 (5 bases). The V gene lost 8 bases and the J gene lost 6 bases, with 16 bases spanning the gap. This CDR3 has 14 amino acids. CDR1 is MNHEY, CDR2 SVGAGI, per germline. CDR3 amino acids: CASPTKGVPGELFF. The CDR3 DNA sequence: TGTGCCAGCCCCACGAAAGGGGTCCCCGGGGAGCTGTTTTTT.

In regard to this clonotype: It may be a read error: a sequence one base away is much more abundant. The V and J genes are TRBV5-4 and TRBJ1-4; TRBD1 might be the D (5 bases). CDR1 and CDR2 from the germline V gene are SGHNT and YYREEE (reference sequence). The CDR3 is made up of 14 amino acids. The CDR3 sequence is CASSLQGNNEKLSF. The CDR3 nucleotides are TGTGCCAGCAGCTTGCAGGGTAATAATGAAAAACTGTCTTTT.

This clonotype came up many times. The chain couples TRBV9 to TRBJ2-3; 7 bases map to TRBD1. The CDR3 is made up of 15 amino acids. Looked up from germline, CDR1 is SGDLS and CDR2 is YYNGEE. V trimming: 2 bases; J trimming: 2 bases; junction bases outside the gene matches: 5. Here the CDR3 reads CASSVGTAYTDTQYF. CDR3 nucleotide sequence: TGTGCCAGCAGCGTCGGGACAGCTTACACAGATACGCAGTATTTT.

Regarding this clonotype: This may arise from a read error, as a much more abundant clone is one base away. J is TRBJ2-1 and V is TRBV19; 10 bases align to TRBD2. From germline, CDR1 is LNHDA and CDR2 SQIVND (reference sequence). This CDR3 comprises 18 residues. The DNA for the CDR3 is TGTGCCGGTAGTAGAGGGCTCGGGACTAGCGCAATTTACAATGAGCAGTTCTTC. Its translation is CAGSRGLGTSAIYNEQFF.

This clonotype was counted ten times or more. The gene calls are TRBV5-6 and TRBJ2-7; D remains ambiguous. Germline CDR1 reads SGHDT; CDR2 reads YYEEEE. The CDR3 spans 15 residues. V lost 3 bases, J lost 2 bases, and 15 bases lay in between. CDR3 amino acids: CASSSGPEITYEQYF. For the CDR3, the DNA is TGTGCCAGCAGCTCTGGACCGGAAATAACCTACGAGCAGTACTTC.

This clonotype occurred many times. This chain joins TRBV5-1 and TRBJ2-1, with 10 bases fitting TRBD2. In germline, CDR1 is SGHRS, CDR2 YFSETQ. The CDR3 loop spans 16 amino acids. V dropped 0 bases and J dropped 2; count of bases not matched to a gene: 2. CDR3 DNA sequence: TGCGCCAGCAGCTTGGTTCTAGCGGGAGCCTACAATGAGCAGTTCTTC. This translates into CASSLVLAGAYNEQFF.

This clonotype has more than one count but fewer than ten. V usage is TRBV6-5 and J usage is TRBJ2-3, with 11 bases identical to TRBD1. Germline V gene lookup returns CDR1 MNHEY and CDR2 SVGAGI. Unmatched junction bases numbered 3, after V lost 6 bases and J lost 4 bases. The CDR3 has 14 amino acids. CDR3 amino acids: CASRRTGGSDTQYF. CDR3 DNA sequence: TGTGCCAGCAGAAGGACAGGGGGCTCAGATACGCAGTATTTT.

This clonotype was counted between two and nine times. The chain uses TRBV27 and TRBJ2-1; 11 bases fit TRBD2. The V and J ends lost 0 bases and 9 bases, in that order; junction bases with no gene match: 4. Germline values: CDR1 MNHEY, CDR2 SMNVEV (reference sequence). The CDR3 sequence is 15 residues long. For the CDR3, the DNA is TGTGCCAGCAGTTTATCACTAGCGGGAGACGGTGAGCAGTTCTTC. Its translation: CASSLSLAGDGEQFF.

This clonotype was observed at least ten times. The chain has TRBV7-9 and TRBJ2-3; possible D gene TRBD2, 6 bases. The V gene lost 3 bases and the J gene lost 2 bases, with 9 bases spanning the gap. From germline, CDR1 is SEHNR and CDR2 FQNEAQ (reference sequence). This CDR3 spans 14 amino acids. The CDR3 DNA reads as TGTGCCAGCAGCTTCACGGGGGTCACAGATACGCAGTATTTT. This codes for CASSFTGVTDTQYF.

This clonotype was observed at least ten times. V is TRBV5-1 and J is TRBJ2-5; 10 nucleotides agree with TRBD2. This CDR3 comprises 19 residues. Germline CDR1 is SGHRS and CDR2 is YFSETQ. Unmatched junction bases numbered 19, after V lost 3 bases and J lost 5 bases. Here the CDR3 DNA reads TGCGCCAGCAGCTCGAGGGCGGCTAGCGGGGGCGTTATCGGGGAGACCCAGTACTTC. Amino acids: CASSSRAASGGVIGETQYF.

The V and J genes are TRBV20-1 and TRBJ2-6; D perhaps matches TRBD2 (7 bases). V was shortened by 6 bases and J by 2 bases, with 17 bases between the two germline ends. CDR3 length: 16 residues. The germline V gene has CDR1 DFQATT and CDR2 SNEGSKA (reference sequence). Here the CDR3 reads CSAGGGLAAGANVLTF. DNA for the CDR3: TGCAGTGCAGGGGGGGGGCTGGCCGCTGGGGCCAACGTCCTGACTTTC.

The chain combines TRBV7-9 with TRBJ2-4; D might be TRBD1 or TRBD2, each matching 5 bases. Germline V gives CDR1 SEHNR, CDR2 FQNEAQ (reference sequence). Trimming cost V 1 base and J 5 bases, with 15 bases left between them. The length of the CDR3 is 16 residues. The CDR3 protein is CASSLGGRERENIQYF. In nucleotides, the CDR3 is TGTGCCAGCAGCTTAGGGGGCAGGGAGAGAGAAAACATTCAGTACTTC.

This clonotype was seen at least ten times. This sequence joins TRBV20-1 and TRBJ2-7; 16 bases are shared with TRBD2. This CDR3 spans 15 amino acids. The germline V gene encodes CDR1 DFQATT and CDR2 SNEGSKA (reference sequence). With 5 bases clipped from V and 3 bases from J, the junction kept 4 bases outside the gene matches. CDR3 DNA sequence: TGCAGTGCTTCGGGACTAGCGGGAGGGCACTACGAGCAGTACTTC. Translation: CSASGLAGGHYEQYF.

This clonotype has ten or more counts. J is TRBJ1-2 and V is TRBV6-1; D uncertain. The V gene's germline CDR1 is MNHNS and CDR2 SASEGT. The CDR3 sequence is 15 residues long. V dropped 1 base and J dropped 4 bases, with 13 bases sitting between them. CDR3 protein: CASSEGSGKGYGYTF. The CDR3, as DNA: TGTGCCAGCAGTGAAGGAAGTGGTAAGGGCTATGGCTACACCTTC.